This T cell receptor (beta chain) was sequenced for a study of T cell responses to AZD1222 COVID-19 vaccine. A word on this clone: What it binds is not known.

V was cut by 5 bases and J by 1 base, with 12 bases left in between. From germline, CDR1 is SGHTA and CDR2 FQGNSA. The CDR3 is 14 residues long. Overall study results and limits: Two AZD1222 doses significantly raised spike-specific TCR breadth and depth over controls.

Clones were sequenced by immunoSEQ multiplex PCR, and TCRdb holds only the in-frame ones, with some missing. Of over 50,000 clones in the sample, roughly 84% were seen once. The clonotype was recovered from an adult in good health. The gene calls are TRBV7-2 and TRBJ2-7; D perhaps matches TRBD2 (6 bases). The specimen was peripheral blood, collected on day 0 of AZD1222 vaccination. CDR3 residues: CASSGASESYEQYF. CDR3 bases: TGTGCCAGCAGCGGTGCTAGCGAATCCTACGAGCAGTACTTC.